This TCR beta chain was sequenced for a study of OX40 agonist ivuxolimab in advanced cancers. In the study overall: Patients took ivuxolimab, an agonistic anti-OX40 (CD134) antibody. Of the participants, about 40% had some prior anti-PD-1, anti-PD-L1 or anti-CTLA-4 therapy, which was allowed.

Trimming cost V 2 bases and J 2 bases; bases outside gene matches: 13. Germline-derived CDR1 and CDR2 are SGHTA and FQGNSA. This CDR3 is 18 amino acids long. This clone has only a few counts. Its antigen is undetermined. Study-wide results and limits: At 0.1 to 3.0 mg/kg, CD4+ and CD8+ blood T cells expanded clonally by week 6. In the expanded peripheral T cells, antigen specificity was never determined.

Using immunoSEQ multiplex PCR, the repertoire was profiled, and TCRdb retains in-frame clones only, with some absent. The sample has about 52,000 clones; about 90% are singletons. This chain uses TRBV7-2 with TRBJ2-5; 8 bases agree with TRBD2. The receptor was isolated from an adult with an advanced solid tumor such as melanoma, head and neck, liver or kidney cancer. The sequencing used CD4+ or CD8+ T cells sorted from blood, collected in a trial of the OX40 agonist ivuxolimab. The CDR3 DNA sequence: TGTGCCAGCAGCTTAACTCTCGGTCCTTCGGGGGGGCAAGAGACCCAGTACTTC. This translates into CASSLTLGPSGGQETQYF.